This T cell receptor (beta chain) was retrieved from a study of blood T cell repertoires in COVID-19. Study-wide background: COVID-19 samples collected from the United States, Italy and Spain covered acute and convalescent phases. The cDNA or gDNA used as material had been derived from T cells, B-cell-depleted T cells, or PBMCs.

Trimming cost V 4 bases and J 9 bases; bases outside gene matches: 11. There are 14 residues in the CDR3. Per the germline V gene, CDR1 is SGHDT and CDR2 is YYEEEE. As originally analysed: Amplified reference gene primers provided the basis for estimating nucleated cell counts. TCRdb keeps only in-frame clones here, not all; method: immunoSEQ multiplex PCR. The DNA was the basis for D and trimming; V, J and clone size are from that table. The repertoire holds approximately 140,000 clones, with roughly four fifths as singletons. The source material was peripheral blood. The receptor comes from a woman older than 75 in a cohort sampled during active or convalescent COVID-19. This chain joins TRBV5-6 and TRBJ1-2; 8 bases are shared with TRBD1. The chain's CDR3 is CASSPGQEFSRYTF. The CDR3, as DNA: TGTGCCAGCAGCCCGGGACAGGAATTTTCCCGCTACACCTTC.